The next 30 T cell receptor beta chains were all read from a single sample in a study of T cell responses to AZD1222 COVID-19 vaccine. Data came from immunoSEQ multiplex PCR; TCRdb stores just in-frame clones and leaves some out. The sample lists roughly 140,000 clones; about nine tenths were seen once. The sequencing here drew on peripheral blood, taken 28 days after the second AZD1222 dose. These receptors were collected from an adult who received the AZD1222 COVID-19 vaccine.

The gene calls are TRBV7-2 and TRBJ1-5; possibly TRBD1 for D (5 bases). The CDR3 extends over 13 amino acids. Germline V gene sequence: CDR1 SGHTA, CDR2 FQGNSA. The germline V and J ends were trimmed by 4 bases and 8 bases, with 12 bases remaining between them. In nucleotides, the CDR3 is TGTGCCAGCAGCTCACGGGGGGTTGAGCCCCAGCATTTT. Encoded protein: CASSSRGVEPQHF.

This clone appeared a few times. The V call is TRBV7-6, the J call TRBJ2-7, with 9 bases that match TRBD1. Trimming took 5 bases from V and 5 from J; bases not matched to a gene: 4. Per germline, CDR1 SGHVS and CDR2 FNYEAQ. CDR3 length equals 13 residues. The CDR3 region is CASSPDRGHEQYF. DNA of the CDR3: TGTGCCAGCAGCCCGGACAGGGGCCACGAGCAGTACTTC.

The CDR3 here is CASSLPGVTEAFF. Here the CDR3 DNA reads TGTGCCAGCAGTTTACCAGGGGTCACTGAAGCTTTCTTT. The gene calls are TRBV12-3 or TRBV12-4 and TRBJ1-1; D is possibly TRBD1 (6 bases). Trimming took off 2 bases at V and 4 bases at J, with 8 bases between the two ends. This CDR3 is built from 13 residues.

This rearrangement joins TRBV19 to TRBJ2-7, with 11 bases lining up with TRBD2. V lost 2 bases and J lost 4; bases outside the gene matches: 4. Germline V gene data show CDR1 as LNHDA and CDR2 as SQIVND (reference sequence). CDR3 length: 15 residues. CDR3 bases: TGTGCCAGTAGTATACGGCCTAGCGGGAGGTACGAGCAGTACTTC. This codes for CASSIRPSGRYEQYF.

The chain carries TRBV7-8 and TRBJ2-7; 9 nucleotides match TRBD2. Germline CDR1 and CDR2: SGHVS and FQNEAQ. J gave up 3 bases and V 5 bases, and 8 bases lay outside the gene matches. This CDR3 has 15 amino acids. This chain's CDR3 is CASSLGGSGSYEQYF. For the CDR3, the DNA is TGTGCCAGCAGCCTCGGGGGTAGCGGGAGCTACGAGCAGTACTTC.

The V and J genes are TRBV5-1 and TRBJ2-7; D may be TRBD1 or TRBD2 (5 bases each). Trimming took 0 bases from V and 5 from J, leaving 12 bases between them. This CDR3 contains 14 residues. Germline-derived CDR1 and CDR2 are SGHRS and YFSETQ. DNA for the CDR3: TGCGCCAGCAGCTTGGATGGGGGAGTCAACGAGCAGTACTTC. This gives the protein CASSLDGGVNEQYF.

This chain joins TRBV15 and TRBJ1-1; the D gene is possibly TRBD1 (6 bases). The germline CDR1 and CDR2 sequences are LNHNV and YYDKDF (reference sequence). The CDR3 extends over 14 amino acids. Trimming left V 1 base short and J 1 base short, with 7 bases between. CDR3 sequence reads: CATSRGGGNTEAFF. In nucleotides, the CDR3 is TGTGCCACCAGCAGAGGAGGGGGGAACACTGAAGCTTTCTTT. Using reference TRBV15 and TRBJ1-1 for the parts outside the CDR3, the full variable domain is DAMVIQNPRYQVTQFGKPVTLSCSQTLNHNVMYWYQQKSSQAPKLLFHYYDKDFNNEADTPDNFQSRRPNTSFCFLDIRSPGLGDTAMYLCATSRGGGNTEAFFGQGTRLTVV.

V usage is TRBV19 and J usage is TRBJ2-1, with 14 bases lining up with TRBD2. Germline CDR1 is LNHDA and CDR2 is SQIVND (reference sequence). The CDR3 length is 14 residues. V was clipped by 6 bases and J by 15 bases; unmatched bases: 10. CDR3 bases: TGTGCCAGTAGGGGACTAGCGGGAGCACATCCCCCGTTCTTC. Translated, it gives CASRGLAGAHPPFF. The full variable domain, in which reference TRBV19 and TRBJ2-1 provide the parts outside the CDR3, is DGGITQSPKYLFRKEGQNVTLSCEQNLNHDAMYWYRQDPGQGLRLIYYSQIVNDFQKGDIAEGYSVSREKKESFPLTVTSAQKNPTAFYLCASRGLAGAHPPFFGPGTRLTVL.

The rearrangement links TRBV13 to TRBJ2-4; D may correspond to TRBD1 or TRBD2 (6 bases each). V dropped 4 bases and J dropped 8 bases, with 9 bases sitting between them. The germline V gene has CDR1 PRHDT and CDR2 FYEKMQ (reference sequence). The CDR3 sequence is 12 residues long. CDR3 nucleotides: TGTGCCAGCAGCTCGGGGGCGGACATTCAGTACTTC. It encodes CASSSGADIQYF.

This rearrangement joins TRBV5-5 to TRBJ2-1; unclear D gene. Germline loops: CDR1 SGHKS, CDR2 YYEKEE (reference sequence). Trimming shortened V by 0 bases and J by 1 base, and 8 bases separated the two germline ends. There are 15 residues in the CDR3. The CDR3 here is CASSLVRKSYNEQFF. In DNA form, the CDR3 reads TGTGCCAGCAGCTTGGTAAGGAAATCCTACAATGAGCAGTTCTTC. Drawing the rest from reference TRBV5-5 and TRBJ2-1, the complete variable domain is DAGVTQSPTHLIKTRGQQVTLRCSPISGHKSVSWYQQVLGQGPQFIFQYYEKEERGRGNFPDRFSARQFPNYSSELNVNALLLGDSALYLCASSLVRKSYNEQFFGPGTRLTVL.

The CDR3 nucleotides are TGTGCCAGCAGCCAACAGGGGGCCTCCTACGAGCAGTACTTC. Its protein product is CASSQQGASYEQYF. The gene calls are TRBV3-1 (or the pseudogene TRBV3-2) and TRBJ2-7; 8 bases match TRBD1. The germline V gene encodes CDR1 LGHDT and CDR2 YNNKEL (reference sequence). V trimming: 2 bases; J trimming: 0 bases; junction bases outside the gene matches: 0. The CDR3 is made up of 14 amino acids.

V usage is TRBV7-9 and J usage is TRBJ2-1; 10 bases match TRBD2. Germline V gene lookup returns CDR1 SEHNR and CDR2 FQNEAQ (reference sequence). V dropped 5 bases and J dropped 0; count of bases not matched to a gene: 10. The CDR3 sequence is 18 residues long. Written as DNA, the CDR3 is TGTGCCAGCAGCCTCCGGACTAGCGGATGGACCTCCTACAATGAGCAGTTCTTC. It encodes CASSLRTSGWTSYNEQFF.

The CDR3 nucleotides read TGTGCCAGCAGCCGGCTAGCGAGCTCCTACAATGAGCAGTTCTTC. The encoded protein is CASSRLASSYNEQFF. The V gene is TRBV6-5, the J gene TRBJ2-1; a weak D match, TRBD2 (6 bases). This CDR3 spans 15 amino acids. Germline CDR1 and CDR2: MNHEY and SVGAGI. V was shortened by 6 bases and J by 0 bases, with 12 bases between the two germline ends.

The chain couples TRBV10-3 to TRBJ2-2; a weak D match, TRBD1 (5 bases). The CDR3 spans 13 residues. Germline loops: CDR1 ENHRY, CDR2 SYGVKD. The V end was cut by 5 bases, the J end by 6 bases, with 10 bases between. The CDR3 DNA is TGTGCCATCAGTCAAGCAGGGTCCGGGGAGCTGTTTTTT. Translating it yields CAISQAGSGELFF.

V and J are TRBV5-1 and TRBJ2-1, with 8 bases aligning to TRBD2. The CDR3 sequence is 14 residues long. V lost 1 base and J lost 7; bases outside the gene matches: 4. From germline, CDR1 is SGHRS and CDR2 YFSETQ. Written as DNA, the CDR3 is TGCGCCAGCAGCTTGCTCCAGCGGGGGAATGAGCAGTTCTTC. Translated: CASSLLQRGNEQFF.

The gene calls are TRBV9 and TRBJ2-1; 8 nucleotides agree with TRBD2. Per the germline V gene, CDR1 is SGDLS and CDR2 is YYNGEE. This CDR3 is built from 16 residues. Unmatched junction bases numbered 14, after V lost 6 bases and J lost 6 bases. CDR3 DNA sequence: TGTGCCAGCACCTTAAGGCCTAGCGGGCATGGCAATGAGCAGTTCTTC. Translation gives CASTLRPSGHGNEQFF.

The rearrangement links TRBV11-2 to TRBJ2-3, with D possibly called TRBD1 or TRBD2 (5 bases each). The germline V and J ends were trimmed by 5 bases and 0 bases, with 12 bases remaining between them. The CDR3 runs to 15 residues. Germline V CDR1 and CDR2: SGHAT, FQNNGV. CDR3 sequence reads: CASSRDPTSTDTQYF. The CDR3 DNA follows: TGTGCCAGCAGCCGGGACCCTACAAGCACAGATACGCAGTATTTT.

This clone has a handful of counts. This CDR3 is CASSLGGQLSGNTIYF. CDR3 nucleotides: TGTGCCAGCAGCTTGGGTGGACAGCTCTCTGGAAACACCATATATTTT. The chain links TRBV5-4 to TRBJ1-3; TRBD1 might be the D (6 bases). Trimming removed 0 bases from V and 0 bases from J, with 10 bases in between. Germline CDR1 reads SGHNT; CDR2 reads YYREEE (reference sequence). The CDR3 loop spans 16 amino acids.

The V call is TRBV7-9, the J call TRBJ1-1; 11 bases are shared with TRBD1. Germline lookup yields CDR1 SEHNR and CDR2 FQNEAQ (reference sequence). V dropped 6 bases and J dropped 0; count of bases not matched to a gene: 6. The CDR3 runs 16 residues. The CDR3 reads CASRPGQGALNTEAFF. In DNA, the CDR3 is TGTGCCAGCAGACCAGGACAGGGGGCATTGAACACTGAAGCTTTCTTT.

The J gene is TRBJ2-2, the V gene TRBV27; D call uncertain. V was shortened by 5 bases and J by 3 bases, with 4 bases between the two germline ends. This CDR3 contains 12 residues. The germline V gene encodes CDR1 MNHEY and CDR2 SMNVEV (reference sequence). In DNA, the CDR3 is TGTGCCAGCAGTCCCGACACCGGGGAGCTGTTTTTT. It codes for CASSPDTGELFF.

The J gene is TRBJ2-1, the V gene TRBV19, with D possibly TRBD2 on 6 matching bases. This CDR3 comprises 12 residues. CDR1 is LNHDA and CDR2 is SQIVND in the germline V gene (reference sequence). Deletions cut 5 bases from V and 9 bases from J, with 11 bases between. CDR3 sequence: CASSPGVFEQFF. The CDR3 nucleotides read TGTGCCAGTAGTCCGGGGGTGTTTGAGCAGTTCTTC.

This clone has only a few counts. J is TRBJ2-5 and V is TRBV3-1 (or the pseudogene TRBV3-2), with 11 bases fitting TRBD2. The CDR3 runs to 17 residues. CDR1 and CDR2 (germline): LGHDT, YNNKEL (reference sequence). V lost 1 base to trimming and J lost 0 bases; unmatched junction nucleotides: 4. For the CDR3, the DNA is TGTGCCAGCAGCCAAGGACTAGCGGGGAACTACCAAGAGACCCAGTACTTC. Protein: CASSQGLAGNYQETQYF.

The gene calls are TRBV5-1 and TRBJ2-1, with TRBD2 matching over 9 bases. Germline CDR1 SGHRS, CDR2 YFSETQ. The CDR3 covers 15 residues. V was pared by 4 bases and J by 0 bases, with 2 bases of the junction left unmatched. The CDR3 spells CASSLSGSSYNEQFF. The CDR3 nucleotides are TGCGCCAGCAGCCTTAGCGGGAGCTCCTACAATGAGCAGTTCTTC.

The rearrangement uses TRBV19 and TRBJ2-2; possibly TRBD2 for D (6 bases). V dropped 4 bases and J dropped 7 bases, with 10 bases sitting between them. The germline CDR1 and CDR2 sequences are LNHDA and SQIVND (reference sequence). This CDR3 comprises 13 residues. CDR3: CASSTRLGGELFF. The DNA of the CDR3 is TGTGCCAGTAGTACCCGACTAGGCGGGGAGCTGTTTTTT.

This clone appeared a few times. This chain connects TRBV19 to TRBJ1-5; 10 bases map to TRBD1. The CDR3 extends over 16 amino acids. Germline V gene lookup returns CDR1 LNHDA and CDR2 SQIVND (reference sequence). J lost 1 base, V lost 7 bases, and 7 bases had no gene match. In DNA, the CDR3 is TGTGCCAGTACCTGGACAGGGGGGTTGAGCAATCAGCCCCAGCATTTT. The encoded protein is CASTWTGGLSNQPQHF.

The chain carries TRBV5-1 and TRBJ1-2, with a possible D match to TRBD1 (5 bases). The CDR3 sequence is 13 residues long. Germline CDR1 reads SGHRS; CDR2 reads YFSETQ. V was pared by 1 base and J by 4 bases, with 8 bases between. This CDR3 is CASSLSGLYGYTF. In DNA form, the CDR3 reads TGCGCCAGCAGCTTGTCAGGGCTCTATGGCTACACCTTC. Full variable domain (outside the CDR3, taken from reference TRBV5-1 and TRBJ1-2): KAGVTQTPRYLIKTRGQQVTLSCSPISGHRSVSWYQQTPGQGLQFLFEYFSETQRNKGNFPGRFSGRQFSNSRSEMNVSTLELGDSALYLCASSLSGLYGYTFGSGTRLTVV.

The chain carries TRBV6-5 and TRBJ1-1; 11 bases map to TRBD1. The CDR3 spans 13 residues. Germline lookup yields CDR1 MNHEY and CDR2 SVGAGI. Trimming took 8 bases from V and 4 from J; bases not matched to a gene: 3. The CDR3 loop is CASGGTGGTEAFF. The CDR3 nucleotides read TGTGCCAGCGGAGGGACAGGGGGCACTGAAGCTTTCTTT.

This clone was counted a single time. The chain combines TRBV3-1 (or the pseudogene TRBV3-2) with TRBJ2-2, with 7 bases matching TRBD2. The CDR3 has 16 amino acids. With 1 base clipped from V and 5 bases from J, the junction kept 7 bases outside the gene matches. Germline CDR1 is LGHDT and CDR2 is YNNKEL (reference sequence). CDR3 protein: CASSQGSSGLTGELFF. CDR3 DNA: TGTGCCAGCAGCCAAGGTAGTAGCGGGCTTACCGGGGAGCTGTTTTTT.

This chain connects TRBV2 to TRBJ1-1; D not certain. Between the trimmed V and J ends, which lost 7 bases and 1 base, there was a span of 10 bases. Per germline, CDR1 SNHLY and CDR2 FYNNEI. This CDR3 has 13 amino acids. The CDR3 DNA reads TGTGCCAGCACCCTCGCGAAGAACACTGAAGCTTTCTTT. It encodes CASTLAKNTEAFF.

V gene TRBV3-1 (or the pseudogene TRBV3-2) combines with J gene TRBJ1-1; D remains ambiguous. The CDR3 extends over 15 amino acids. Germline assignment: CDR1 LGHDT and CDR2 YNNKEL (reference sequence). Trimming took off 4 bases at V and 1 base at J, with 13 bases between the two ends. The CDR3 spells CASSPSGVPNTEAFF. CDR3 nucleotide sequence: TGTGCCAGCAGCCCCTCCGGGGTACCGAACACTGAAGCTTTCTTT.